This is a list of T cell receptor beta chains from one sample in a study of blood T cell repertoires in COVID-19. Only in-frame clones appear in the TCRdb table, and some are missing; sequencing was by immunoSEQ multiplex PCR. The sample lists 120,000 to 150,000 clones, 75% to 90% seen once, with approximately 5% in the top ten. Input material: peripheral blood. The source of these receptors is a human donor in a cohort sampled during active COVID-19. CDR3s include the opening cysteine and the closing phenylalanine or tryptophan. The D gene is left open where the match is weak. For some rows the clone size is stated as once, few or many, or as a class when expanded; others skip it.

J gene	clone size	V gene	D gene	CDR3 protein	CDR3 DNA
TRBJ2-7	.	TRBV28	TRBD2	CASSLGLAGGSYEQYF	TGTGCCAGCAGCCTAGGACTAGCGGGGGGGAGCTACGAGCAGTACTTC
TRBJ1-3	once	TRBV5-6	.	CASSWTYSGNTIYF	TGTGCCAGCAGCTGGACATACTCTGGAAACACCATATATTTT
TRBJ2-1	.	TRBV29-1	TRBD1	CSVEVGTGGDYLLFF	TGCAGCGTTGAAGTCGGGACAGGGGGCGACTATCTACTGTTCTTC
TRBJ2-1	once	TRBV28	TRBD2	CASSFGGRGNEQFF	TGTGCCAGCAGTTTTGGCGGGAGGGGCAATGAGCAGTTCTTC
TRBJ1-1	once	TRBV5-1	TRBD1	CASRRDRRNTEAFF	TGCGCCAGCAGGAGGGACAGACGAAACACTGAAGCTTTCTTT
TRBJ2-5	.	TRBV3-1/TRBV3-2	TRBD2	CASARGTSGGSGTQYF	TGTGCCAGCGCGAGAGGAACTAGCGGGGGTTCGGGGACCCAGTACTTC
TRBJ1-1	many	TRBV29-1	.	CSVAPGAIAEAFF	TGCAGCGTTGCCCCAGGGGCAATAGCTGAAGCTTTCTTT
TRBJ1-1	.	TRBV5-1	TRBD1	CASSLTDRGTEAFF	TGCGCCAGCAGCTTGACGGACAGGGGCACTGAAGCTTTCTTT
TRBJ2-6	.	TRBV19	.	CASTGDSGANVLTF	TGTGCCAGTACCGGGGACTCTGGGGCCAACGTCCTGACTTTC
TRBJ2-3	.	TRBV7-3	TRBD2	CASSSRTSADTQYF	TGTGCCAGCAGCTCCCGGACTAGCGCGGACACGCAGTATTTT
TRBJ2-2	.	TRBV6-1	TRBD2	CASSETSGGIGELFF	TGTGCCAGCAGTGAGACTAGCGGGGGTATCGGGGAGCTGTTTTTT
TRBJ1-1	.	TRBV18	.	CASSPLADREAFF	TGTGCCAGCTCACCCCTTGCTGACAGAGAAGCTTTCTTT
TRBJ1-2	.	TRBV3-1/TRBV3-2	TRBD1	CASSAVGTADSNYGYTF	TGTGCCAGCAGCGCCGTCGGGACAGCAGACAGCAACTATGGCTACACCTTC
TRBJ1-6	.	TRBV6-1	.	CASSESLRPPLHF	TGTGCCAGCAGTGAAAGCCTGAGGCCACCCCTCCACTTT
TRBJ1-3	once	TRBV5-1	.	CASSLDGSSGNTIYF	TGCGCCAGCAGCTTGGATGGCAGCTCTGGAAACACCATATATTTT
TRBJ2-2	once	TRBV5-4	.	CASSLDSGRSGELFF	TGTGCCAGCAGCTTGGATTCAGGGAGGTCCGGGGAGCTGTTTTTT
TRBJ1-5	.	TRBV6-1	.	CASSEIVNQPQHF	TGTGCCAGCAGTGAAATAGTCAATCAGCCCCAGCATTTT
TRBJ1-3	.	TRBV19	TRBD1	CASSRDRLLSSGNTIYF	TGTGCCAGTAGTAGGGACAGGCTCCTCTCCTCTGGAAACACCATATATTTT
TRBJ1-1	.	TRBV5-1	TRBD1	CASSSGLNTGGDTEAFF	TGCGCCAGCAGCTCGGGATTGAATACAGGGGGGGACACTGAAGCTTTCTTT
TRBJ1-1	.	TRBV10-3	TRBD1	CAISEDRGLTEAFF	TGTGCCATCAGCGAGGACAGGGGGCTCACTGAAGCTTTCTTT
TRBJ1-2	.	TRBV3-1/TRBV3-2	TRBD1	CASSQGPTGTGGAYTF	TGTGCCAGCAGCCAAGGCCCTACCGGGACAGGGGGCGCTTACACCTTC
TRBJ1-6	few	TRBV27	TRBD1	CASSSLGTDYSPLHF	TGTGCCAGCAGTTCCCTCGGGACAGATTATTCACCCCTCCACTTT
TRBJ1-2	once	TRBV7-8	TRBD1	CASTPGTGGLYGYTF	TGTGCCAGCACCCCAGGGACAGGGGGCCTCTATGGCTACACCTTC
TRBJ2-7	.	TRBV10-3	.	CAIRDSDVLFYEQYF	TGTGCCATCCGGGACTCCGACGTCCTATTCTACGAGCAGTACTTC
TRBJ1-1	.	TRBV28	TRBD1	CASSGTGGDTEAFF	TGTGCCAGCAGTGGGACAGGGGGCGACACTGAAGCTTTCTTT
TRBJ2-7	.	TRBV7-9	TRBD2	CASSPTSAVASYEQYF	TGTGCCAGCAGCCCCACTAGCGCAGTCGCCTCCTACGAGCAGTACTTC
TRBJ2-7	once	TRBV6-5	.	CATTGWVYEQYF	TGTGCCACAACAGGGTGGGTCTACGAGCAGTACTTC
TRBJ2-2	.	TRBV7-9	.	CASSLALGGNTGELFF	TGTGCCAGCAGCTTAGCCCTGGGGGGGAACACCGGGGAGCTGTTTTTT
TRBJ2-5	.	TRBV18	TRBD1	CASSPDRAAETQYF	TGTGCCAGCTCACCCGACAGGGCAGCGGAGACCCAGTACTTC
TRBJ1-6	many	TRBV2	.	CASRAGLSSYNSPLHF	TGTGCCAGCAGGGCAGGGTTGAGCTCCTATAATTCACCCCTCCACTTT
TRBJ1-3	.	TRBV2	TRBD1	CASSYLDRGLENTIYF	TGTGCCAGCAGTTATCTCGACAGGGGACTTGAAAACACCATATATTTT
TRBJ2-2	.	TRBV6-1	.	CASSEEGVGELFF	TGTGCCAGCAGTGAAGAGGGAGTCGGGGAGCTGTTTTTT
TRBJ2-3	once	TRBV7-9	TRBD2	CASSAGGSGKDTQYF	TGTGCCAGCAGTGCTGGGGGGAGCGGGAAAGATACGCAGTATTTT
TRBJ1-1	.	TRBV6-1	TRBD1	CASSEPGQMNTEAFF	TGTGCCAGCAGTGAACCGGGACAGATGAACACTGAAGCTTTCTTT
TRBJ1-2	.	TRBV29-1	.	CSVDRDERGYTF	TGCAGCGTTGATAGAGATGAACGGGGCTACACCTTC
TRBJ2-3	.	TRBV19	.	CASISLGGDTQYF	TGTGCCAGTATTTCGTTGGGGGGAGATACGCAGTATTTT
TRBJ1-3	.	TRBV7-8	TRBD1	CASSFRTGAGNTIYF	TGTGCCAGCAGCTTTAGGACAGGGGCGGGAAACACCATATATTTT
TRBJ2-3	.	TRBV7-2	TRBD2	CASSQGVSGRGDTQYF	TGTGCCAGCAGCCAGGGGGTTAGCGGGAGGGGAGATACGCAGTATTTT
TRBJ2-5	once	TRBV18	.	CASSFAGEETQYF	TGTGCCAGCTCATTCGCCGGAGAAGAGACCCAGTACTTC
TRBJ2-2	.	TRBV5-6	TRBD1	CASSLRTGYGELFF	TGTGCCAGCAGCCTCAGGACAGGGTACGGGGAGCTGTTTTTT
TRBJ2-1	.	TRBV3-1/TRBV3-2	TRBD2	CASSPLGGGGSYNEQFF	TGTGCCAGCAGCCCCCTGGGCGGGGGAGGGTCCTACAATGAGCAGTTCTTC
TRBJ2-3	.	TRBV4-1	TRBD2	CASSQEGEGDTQYF	TGCGCCAGCAGCCAAGAGGGGGAGGGAGATACGCAGTATTTT
TRBJ2-2	.	TRBV7-8	.	CASSPPPWAGNTGELFF	TGTGCCAGCAGCCCTCCGCCCTGGGCGGGCAACACCGGGGAGCTGTTTTTT
TRBJ2-5	.	TRBV20-1	.	CSASQETQYF	TGCAGTGCTAGTCAGGAGACCCAGTACTTC
TRBJ2-2	.	TRBV2	TRBD1	CASRYATGTATGELFF	TGTGCCAGCAGATACGCAACCGGGACAGCCACCGGGGAGCTGTTTTTT
TRBJ2-3	.	TRBV15	.	CATSRDPRDTQYF	TGTGCCACCAGCAGAGATCCGCGGGATACGCAGTATTTT